This record looks at one T cell receptor beta chain sequence and its context. As handled by the study authors: The assay estimated nucleated cells by amplifying reference gene primers. Sequencing was performed with immunoSEQ multiplex PCR; in TCRdb, only in-frame clones are kept and a portion is missing. That table supplies the V and J calls and clone size; D and trimming were determined from the DNA. The repertoire consists of over 85,000 clones, with around 75% occurring once and the leading ten covering roughly 24%. The entry originates in a study of blood T cell repertoires in COVID-19. Overall study: The United States, Italy and Spain provided the acute and convalescent COVID-19 samples. PBMCs, B-cell-depleted T cells, or T cells provided the cDNA or gDNA that made up the material.

Germline CDR1 and CDR2: SGHNT and YYREEE (reference sequence). The CDR3 has 14 residues. J lost 3 bases, V lost 4 bases, and 6 bases had no gene match. Sequences were obtained from peripheral blood. This chain connects TRBV5-4 to TRBJ1-1; 7 bases match TRBD1. This sequence was found in a man aged 70-80 years with acute or convalescent COVID-19. CDR3 amino acids: CASSLLTGDTEAFF. CDR3 DNA sequence: TGTGCCAGCAGCCTCCTAACAGGGGACACTGAAGCTTTCTTT.